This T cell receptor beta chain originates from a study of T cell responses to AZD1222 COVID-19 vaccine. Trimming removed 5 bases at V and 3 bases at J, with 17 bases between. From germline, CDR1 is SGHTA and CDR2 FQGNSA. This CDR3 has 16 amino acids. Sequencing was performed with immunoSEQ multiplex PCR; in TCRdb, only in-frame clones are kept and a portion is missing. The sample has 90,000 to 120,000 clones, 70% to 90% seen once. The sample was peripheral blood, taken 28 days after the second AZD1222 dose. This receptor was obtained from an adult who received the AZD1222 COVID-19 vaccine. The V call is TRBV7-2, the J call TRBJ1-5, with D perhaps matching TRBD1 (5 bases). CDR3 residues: CASSAPGRLDNQPQHF. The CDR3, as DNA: TGTGCCAGCAGCGCCCCGGGACGGTTGGACAATCAGCCCCAGCATTTT.